Listed here are 24 T cell receptor beta chains from one sample, sequenced in a study of T cell repertoires in cytomegalovirus infection. No antigen is known for these receptors. One entry per CDR3 protein, called by TCRdb with MiXCR from the reads. The sample holds 150,000 or so distinct CDR3 sequences, 32% seen once. Sequences were derived from CD8+ T cells from cultured PBMCs, sampled from culture after CMV antigen stimulation. The receptors stem from a human donor in good health (CMV status not recorded). Some clones in this sample may be carry-over from other donors' samples.

In its sample, this clonotype was seen a few times. The chain recombines TRBV20-1 with TRBJ2-6, with 11 bases matching TRBD2. V lost 0 bases and J lost 4; bases outside the gene matches: 8. The germline gives CDR1 DFQATT, CDR2 SNEGSKA (reference sequence). The CDR3 is 18 amino acids. The CDR3 is CSARDRLAGKVGANVLTF. The CDR3 DNA reads as TGCAGTGCTAGAGATCGACTAGCGGGGAAAGTGGGGGCCAACGTCCTGACTTTC.

The chain joins TRBV4-1 to TRBJ2-7; possible D gene TRBD1, 5 bases. Deletions cut 6 bases from V and 3 bases from J, with 12 bases between. This CDR3 spans 13 amino acids. Germline loops: CDR1 MGHRA, CDR2 YSYEKL. The CDR3 DNA reads TGCGCCAGCAGTTCACAGGTCGGCTACGAGCAGTACTTC. As protein: CASSSQVGYEQYF.

This chain links TRBV19 with TRBJ1-2; tentatively, D is TRBD1 (5 bases). The V gene's germline CDR1 is LNHDA and CDR2 SQIVND (reference sequence). V shed 8 bases and J shed 3 bases, with 7 bases lying between them. CDR3 size: 11 residues. The CDR3 spells CASRGDYGYTF. The CDR3, as DNA: TGTGCCAGTCGGGGGGACTATGGCTACACCTTC.

This chain links TRBV27 with TRBJ2-2; D remains unclear. The germline V gene has CDR1 MNHEY and CDR2 SMNVEV (reference sequence). This CDR3 region has 15 residues. With 4 bases removed from V and 0 bases from J, the gap between germline ends came to 9 bases. CDR3 sequence reads: CASSSWASNTGELFF. CDR3 coding DNA: TGTGCCAGCAGTTCCTGGGCCTCGAACACCGGGGAGCTGTTTTTT.

J is TRBJ2-1 and V is TRBV27; TRBD2 aligns across 10 bases. V trimming: 2 bases; J trimming: 5 bases; junction bases outside the gene matches: 3. Germline CDR1 and CDR2: MNHEY and SMNVEV (reference sequence). This CDR3 contains 15 residues. The CDR3 bases are TGTGCCAGCAGTTTACTAGCGGGGGTACACAATGAGCAGTTCTTC. Protein: CASSLLAGVHNEQFF.

This clonotype was seen more than once but under ten times. The chain is built from TRBV7-9 and TRBJ1-3, with D possibly TRBD1 on 5 matching bases. The ends were cut back, 7 bases at V and 0 bases at J, with 19 bases in the middle. The germline V gene has CDR1 SEHNR and CDR2 FQNEAQ (reference sequence). This CDR3 is 17 amino acids long. The CDR3 DNA follows: TGTGCCAGCACCCGTGGGACCGGACTCAGCTCTGGAAACACCATATATTTT. This translates into CASTRGTGLSSGNTIYF. Full variable domain (outside the CDR3, taken from reference TRBV7-9 and TRBJ1-3): DTGVSQNPRHKITKRGQNVTFRCDPISEHNRLYWYRQTLGQGPEFLTYFQNEAQLEKSRLLSDRFSAERPKGSFSTLEIQRTEQGDSAMYLCASTRGTGLSSGNTIYFGEGSWLTVV.

A remark on this clonotype: It may be a read error: a sequence one base away is much more abundant. CDR3 sequence: CATSTIRGYEQYF. The CDR3 region has the DNA TGTGCCACCAGCACGATCCGGGGATACGAGCAGTACTTC. The V call is TRBV5-6, the J call TRBJ2-7; TRBD2 might be the D (5 bases). CDR1 and CDR2 from the germline V gene are SGHDT and YYEEEE. The CDR3 extends over 13 amino acids. Variable domain in full (rest from reference TRBV5-6 and TRBJ2-7): DAGVTQSPTHLIKTRGQQVTLRCSPKSGHDTVSWYQQALGQGPQFIFQYYEEEERQRGNFPDRFSGHQFPNYSSELNVNALLLGDSALYLCATSTIRGYEQYFGPGTRLTVT.

This clonotype has at least ten counts. The J gene is TRBJ2-1, the V gene TRBV20-1, with 10 bases fitting TRBD2. The V and J ends lost 6 bases and 5 bases, in that order; junction bases with no gene match: 10. CDR1 is DFQATT, CDR2 SNEGSKA, per germline (reference sequence). The CDR3 sequence is 15 residues long. CDR3 coding DNA: TGCAGTGCCACGATCCTAGCGGGGGATAACAATGAGCAGTTCTTC. This sequence encodes CSATILAGDNNEQFF.

This chain links TRBV2 with TRBJ2-5, with TRBD2 matching 9 bases. V shed 4 bases and J 5 bases; nucleotides not matched to a gene: 8. The CDR3 sequence is 15 residues long. CDR1 SNHLY and CDR2 FYNNEI come from the germline V gene. CDR3 DNA sequence: TGTGCCAGCAGTGGGGGACTAGCCCTTGGGGAGACCCAGTACTTC. Translating it yields CASSGGLALGETQYF.

As concerns this clonotype: This may stem from a read error, because a much larger clone lies one nucleotide away. The CDR3 loop is CAGMLTGEEGYTF. The CDR3 bases are TGTGCCGGCATGCTTACGGGGGAGGAAGGCTACACCTTC. V gene TRBV7-8 combines with J gene TRBJ1-2; D may be TRBD1 (5 bases). The CDR3 is 13 amino acids. Germline-derived CDR1 and CDR2 are SGHVS and FQNEAQ. V was clipped by 11 bases and J by 8 bases, with 21 bases between them.

This clonotype was recorded many times. The rearrangement uses TRBV7-2 and TRBJ2-5; the match to TRBD1 covers 8 bases. The V gene end was trimmed by 1 base and the J gene end by 5 bases; junction bases not matched to a gene: 3. Per germline, CDR1 SGHTA and CDR2 FQGNSA. The CDR3 spans 14 residues. The CDR3 nucleotides are TGTGCCAGCAGCTTAGAGGCAGGGGGCGAGACCCAGTACTTC. This gives the protein CASSLEAGGETQYF.

The rearrangement joins TRBV11-2 to TRBJ2-1; possibly TRBD1 for D (6 bases). The CDR3 is made up of 14 amino acids. Germline V gives CDR1 SGHAT, CDR2 FQNNGV. The germline V and J ends were trimmed by 6 bases and 7 bases, with 16 bases remaining between them. CDR3 coding DNA: TGTGCCAGCAGTACGATAGGGGGTGGGAATGAGCAGTTCTTC. It yields the protein CASSTIGGGNEQFF.

This clonotype was detected only a few times. This chain uses TRBV7-2 with TRBJ1-6; unclear D gene. Germline-derived CDR1 and CDR2 are SGHTA and FQGNSA. This CDR3 contains 16 residues. V lost 4 bases and J 2 bases, leaving 12 bases between the germline ends. The CDR3 DNA sequence: TGTGCCAGCAGCTCGTTTCTACGCCCCTATAATTCACCCCTCCACTTT. This sequence encodes CASSSFLRPYNSPLHF. Drawing the rest from reference TRBV7-2 and TRBJ1-6, the complete variable domain is GAGVSQSPSNKVTEKGKDVELRCDPISGHTALYWYRQSLGQGLEFLIYFQGNSAPDKSGLPSDRFSAERTGGSVSTLTIQRTQQEDSAVYLCASSSFLRPYNSPLHFGNGTRLTVT.

This clonotype was counted between two and nine times. This chain joins TRBV7-8 and TRBJ2-3; D is unresolved. CDR1 and CDR2 from the germline V gene are SGHVS and FQNEAQ. V was shortened by 0 bases and J by 6 bases, with 16 bases between the two germline ends. This CDR3 region has 16 residues. CDR3: CASSLALWDPVDTQYF. The CDR3 DNA follows: TGTGCCAGCAGCTTAGCGCTATGGGATCCCGTGGATACGCAGTATTTT.

The table lists this clonotype with a few counts. The chain uses TRBV12-3 or TRBV12-4 and TRBJ2-7; D is ambiguous. The CDR3 runs to 14 residues. Trimming removed 3 bases from V and 1 base from J, with 10 bases in between. CDR3 loop: CASSFSDGSYEQYF. As DNA, the CDR3 is TGTGCCAGCAGTTTTTCGGACGGTTCCTACGAGCAGTACTTC.

This clonotype was observed at least ten times. The chain joins TRBV11-2 to TRBJ2-7; D is ambiguous. The germline V and J ends were trimmed by 2 bases and 0 bases, with 5 bases remaining between them. Germline V lookup: CDR1 SGHAT, CDR2 FQNNGV. The CDR3 extends over 13 amino acids. CDR3 loop: CASSLYVSYEQYF. CDR3 bases: TGTGCCAGCAGCTTATATGTCTCCTACGAGCAGTACTTC.

The chain links TRBV19 to TRBJ2-2; D gene ambiguous. The CDR3 length is 15 residues. The germline V and J ends were trimmed by 1 base and 2 bases, with 8 bases remaining between them. The germline V gene has CDR1 LNHDA and CDR2 SQIVND (reference sequence). CDR3 region: CASSIGYGNTGELFF. CDR3 in DNA: TGTGCCAGTAGTATAGGGTACGGAAACACCGGGGAGCTGTTTTTT. Full variable domain (missing parts from reference TRBV19 and TRBJ2-2): DGGITQSPKYLFRKEGQNVTLSCEQNLNHDAMYWYRQDPGQGLRLIYYSQIVNDFQKGDIAEGYSVSREKKESFPLTVTSAQKNPTAFYLCASSIGYGNTGELFFGEGSRLTVL.

The V and J genes are TRBV6-1 and TRBJ1-2; 7 bases agree with TRBD1. CDR3 length: 15 residues. Germline V gives CDR1 MNHNS, CDR2 SASEGT. With V trimmed by 5 bases and J by 5 bases, 11 bases remained unmatched. The DNA for the CDR3 is TGTGCCAGCAGTTACCTTTCCGGGACAGCGTATGGCTACACCTTC. This gives the protein CASSYLSGTAYGYTF.

This clonotype has at least ten counts. The V and J genes are TRBV6-1 and TRBJ2-3; possible D gene TRBD2, 5 bases. This CDR3 comprises 11 residues. V lost 5 bases and J lost 10, with 10 bases in between. Germline CDR1 is MNHNS and CDR2 is SASEGT. The CDR3 DNA reads TGTGCCAGCAGTACCGGGATATCGCAGTATTTT. Its protein product is CASSTGISQYF.

The chain couples TRBV27 to TRBJ2-1, with D perhaps matching TRBD2 (6 bases). V was pared by 5 bases and J by 1 base, with 15 bases between. Germline assignment: CDR1 MNHEY and CDR2 SMNVEV (reference sequence). This CDR3 region has 16 residues. The CDR3 DNA follows: TGTGCCAGCAGTCCTTCCGGGGGAATGTCCTACAATGAGCAGTTCTTC. Its protein product is CASSPSGGMSYNEQFF.

The chain recombines TRBV19 with TRBJ2-6; D gene ambiguous. Between the trimmed V and J ends, which lost 5 bases and 3 bases, there was a span of 11 bases. CDR1 and CDR2 from the germline V gene are LNHDA and SQIVND (reference sequence). The length of the CDR3 is 15 residues. This CDR3 is CASSDTEYGANVLTF. CDR3 sequence (DNA): TGTGCCAGTAGTGACACGGAGTATGGGGCCAACGTCCTGACTTTC. Full variable domain (rest looked up from reference TRBV19 and TRBJ2-6): DGGITQSPKYLFRKEGQNVTLSCEQNLNHDAMYWYRQDPGQGLRLIYYSQIVNDFQKGDIAEGYSVSREKKESFPLTVTSAQKNPTAFYLCASSDTEYGANVLTFGAGSRLTVL.

This clonotype was counted many times. The chain carries TRBV12-3 or TRBV12-4 and TRBJ1-2, with a possible D match to TRBD1 (6 bases). The germline V and J ends were trimmed by 5 bases and 8 bases, with 24 bases remaining between them. The CDR3 contains 16 residues. As DNA, the CDR3 is TGTGCCAGCAGTCCATGGTCCCATGAGGGGGGACAAGGCTACACCTTC. Residues: CASSPWSHEGGQGYTF.

This clonotype was seen a handful of times. The chain employs TRBV28 and TRBJ2-1, with TRBD2 identical over 9 bases. CDR3 length equals 17 residues. The trim removed 6 bases at V and 7 bases at J, leaving 16 bases unmatched. Germline V gene data show CDR1 as MDHEN and CDR2 as SYDVKM. This CDR3 is CASSPPVGGGAGNEQFF. Here the CDR3 DNA reads TGTGCCAGCAGCCCCCCTGTAGGCGGGGGGGCCGGAAATGAGCAGTTCTTC.

The CDR3 here is CASSPTRQAIYNEQFF. The CDR3 coding sequence is TGTGCCAGCAGCCCCACCCGGCAGGCGATATACAATGAGCAGTTCTTC. The chain uses TRBV12-3 or TRBV12-4 and TRBJ2-1; D is ambiguous. V lost 6 bases and J lost 4, with 19 bases in between. This CDR3 comprises 16 residues.